Listed here are 9 T cell receptor beta chains from one sample, sequenced in a study of blood T cell repertoires in COVID-19. Here immunoSEQ multiplex PCR was the method, and the copy in TCRdb shows in-frame clones only, minus some. The repertoire includes under 150,000 clones, roughly 79% of them detected once, and roughly 25% sits in the top ten. Material for sequencing was peripheral blood. The receptors here all came from a human donor in a cohort sampled during active COVID-19.

The V gene is TRBV7-3, the J gene TRBJ1-1; no definite D call. V lost 0 bases, J lost 1 base, and 6 bases lay in between. Germline V CDR1 and CDR2: SGHTA, FQGTGA. The CDR3 length is 14 residues. CDR3 amino acids: CASSLTLRNTEAFF. In nucleotides, the CDR3 is TGTGCCAGCAGCTTAACTCTCAGGAACACTGAAGCTTTCTTT.

CDR3 nucleotide sequence: TGTGCCAGCAGCACGGACGGAGGTGGAGATGGCTACACCTTC. Its translation: CASSTDGGGDGYTF. The chain joins TRBV11-2 to TRBJ1-2; D not resolved. V shed 5 bases and J shed 6 bases, with 16 bases lying between them. CDR3 length: 14 amino acids. Germline CDR1 reads SGHAT; CDR2 reads FQNNGV.

V gene TRBV19 combines with J gene TRBJ1-1; D gene uncertain. The CDR3 spans 13 residues. Trimming pared 3 bases from V and 6 bases from J, leaving 11 bases between. Germline lookup yields CDR1 LNHDA and CDR2 SQIVND (reference sequence). The CDR3 here is CASSMVGSAEAFF. CDR3 in DNA: TGTGCCAGTAGTATGGTTGGGAGCGCTGAAGCTTTCTTT.

This clone came up many times. The gene calls are TRBV7-9 and TRBJ2-7; possibly TRBD2 for D (6 bases). V shed 5 bases and J shed 3 bases, with 14 bases lying between them. This CDR3 comprises 14 residues. Germline lookup yields CDR1 SEHNR and CDR2 FQNEAQ (reference sequence). The CDR3 DNA sequence: TGTGCCAGCAGCGAAATCCGGGGAGGCTACGAGCAGTACTTC. It is translated as CASSEIRGGYEQYF.

The chain carries TRBV25-1 and TRBJ1-4, with TRBD1 as a possible D gene (5 bases). CDR1 and CDR2 (germline): MGHDK, SYGVNS. V lost 3 bases to trimming and J lost 5 bases, with 10 bases between them. The CDR3 contains 14 residues. CDR3 amino acids: CASSEENRNEKLFF. The CDR3 DNA follows: TGTGCCAGCAGTGAGGAAAACAGGAATGAAAAACTGTTTTTT.

The sample holds a few counts of this clone. The chain combines TRBV19 with TRBJ1-1; 7 nucleotides agree with TRBD1. J was trimmed by 3 bases and V by 3 bases; bases with no gene match: 10. Germline CDR1 is LNHDA and CDR2 is SQIVND (reference sequence). This CDR3 is 16 amino acids long. CDR3 amino acids: CASSMYRGEWDTEAFF. The DNA for the CDR3 is TGTGCCAGTAGTATGTACAGGGGCGAGTGGGACACTGAAGCTTTCTTT.

The chain recombines TRBV7-9 with TRBJ2-1; perhaps TRBD2 as D (5 bases). V dropped 8 bases and J dropped 8 bases, with 22 bases sitting between them. Germline lookup yields CDR1 SEHNR and CDR2 FQNEAQ (reference sequence). The CDR3 is 15 residues long. CDR3 protein: CASSTEGGRGYEQFF. The CDR3 nucleotides read TGTGCCAGCTCAACCGAGGGTGGCAGAGGTTATGAGCAGTTCTTC.

This chain joins TRBV15 and TRBJ2-7, with a weak D call TRBD1 (5 bases). The length of the CDR3 is 14 residues. The germline V gene encodes CDR1 LNHNV and CDR2 YYDKDF (reference sequence). V gave up 0 bases and J gave up 5 bases, with 11 bases separating them. The CDR3 spells CATSRDGQGDEQYF. DNA for the CDR3: TGTGCCACCAGCAGAGATGGCCAGGGCGACGAGCAGTACTTC.

This sequence joins TRBV7-2 and TRBJ1-6; a weak D match, TRBD1 (6 bases). The germline V and J ends were trimmed by 2 bases and 4 bases, with 12 bases remaining between them. Looked up from germline, CDR1 is SGHTA and CDR2 is FQGNSA. This CDR3 contains 16 residues. The CDR3: CASSLMGTSYNSPLHF. The CDR3 DNA reads TGTGCCAGCAGCTTAATGGGGACAAGTTATAATTCACCCCTCCACTTT.